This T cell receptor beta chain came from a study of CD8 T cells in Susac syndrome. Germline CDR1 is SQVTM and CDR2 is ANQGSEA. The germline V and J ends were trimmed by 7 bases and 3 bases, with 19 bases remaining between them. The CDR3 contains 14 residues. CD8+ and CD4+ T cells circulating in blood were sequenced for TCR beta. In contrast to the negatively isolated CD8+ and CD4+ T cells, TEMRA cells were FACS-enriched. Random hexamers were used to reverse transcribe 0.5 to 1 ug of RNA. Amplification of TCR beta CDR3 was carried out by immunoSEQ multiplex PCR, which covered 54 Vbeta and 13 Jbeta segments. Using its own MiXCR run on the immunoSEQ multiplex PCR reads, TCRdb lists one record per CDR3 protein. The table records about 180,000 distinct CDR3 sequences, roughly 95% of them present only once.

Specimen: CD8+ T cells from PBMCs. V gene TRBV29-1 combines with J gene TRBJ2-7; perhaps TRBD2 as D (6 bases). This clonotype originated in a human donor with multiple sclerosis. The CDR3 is CSARGGQGGYEQYF. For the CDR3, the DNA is TGCAGCGCCCGTGGTGGGCAGGGAGGCTACGAGCAGTACTTC.